One and the same sample provided the 27 T cell receptor beta chains below, sequenced in a study of cytomegalovirus exposure and HLA in healthy donors. The PCR was carried out with 60 Vbeta primers and 13 Jbeta primers. Profiled with immunoSEQ multiplex PCR; TCRdb holds only in-frame clones, not every one. In total, the table holds roughly 120,000 clones. Material for sequencing was PBMCs. These receptors came from a man aged 25 to 40 in good health and CMV-seronegative.

J is TRBJ1-5 and V is TRBV27; possibly TRBD1 for D (5 bases). Germline CDR1 MNHEY, CDR2 SMNVEV (reference sequence). Trimming shortened V by 8 bases and J by 5 bases, and 19 bases separated the two germline ends. The CDR3 consists of 15 residues. CDR3 sequence reads: CASSAVGGVYQPQHF. CDR3 in DNA: TGTGCCAGCTCTGCAGTGGGGGGTGTCTATCAGCCCCAGCATTTT.

The chain has TRBV7-8 and TRBJ2-1; D is unclear. The CDR3 totals 14 residues. V was trimmed by 5 bases and J by 2 bases, leaving 10 bases between them. The germline V gene encodes CDR1 SGHVS and CDR2 FQNEAQ. This CDR3 reads CASSHRRAYNEQFF. The CDR3 nucleotides are TGTGCCAGCAGCCACCGCCGAGCCTACAATGAGCAGTTCTTC.

J is TRBJ1-6 and V is TRBV5-1, with D possibly matching TRBD1 (5 bases). The CDR3 runs 17 residues. The ends were cut back, 4 bases at V and 0 bases at J, with 14 bases in the middle. The germline gives CDR1 SGHRS, CDR2 YFSETQ. CDR3 region: CASSPGTLSSYNSPLHF. The CDR3 DNA reads TGCGCCAGCAGCCCAGGGACTCTTAGCTCCTATAATTCACCCCTCCACTTT.

V and J are TRBV7-9 and TRBJ1-2; D call uncertain. CDR3 length equals 13 residues. With 5 bases removed from V and 4 bases from J, the gap between germline ends came to 11 bases. Germline V gene data show CDR1 as SEHNR and CDR2 as FQNEAQ (reference sequence). In nucleotides, the CDR3 is TGTGCCAGCAGCACGGGAGGGCTCTATGGCTACACCTTC. Translating gives CASSTGGLYGYTF.

This sequence joins TRBV5-4 and TRBJ1-1, with 7 positions matching TRBD1. The CDR3 covers 15 residues. Germline CDR1 and CDR2: SGHNT and YYREEE (reference sequence). V shed 0 bases, J shed 1 base, and the junction held 3 bases outside the gene matches. CDR3 residues: CASSLEQGRNTEAFF. DNA of the CDR3: TGTGCCAGCAGCTTGGAACAGGGGAGGAACACTGAAGCTTTCTTT.

The chain carries TRBV14 and TRBJ2-5; no reliable D call. Germline V gene data show CDR1 as SGHDN and CDR2 as FVKESK. The CDR3 is made up of 12 amino acids. V was clipped by 1 base and J by 6 bases, with 6 bases between them. DNA of the CDR3: TGTGCCAGCAGCCAAGTTGAGCAGACCCAGTACTTC. Protein: CASSQVEQTQYF.

J is TRBJ2-2 and V is TRBV4-2; D possibly corresponds to TRBD1 (6 bases). The germline V and J ends were trimmed by 0 bases and 2 bases, with 13 bases remaining between them. Per the germline V gene, CDR1 is LGHNA and CDR2 is YNFKEQ. The CDR3 has 17 residues. CDR3 sequence: CASSQDHDRSNTGELFF. The CDR3 nucleotides are TGTGCCAGCAGCCAAGATCACGACAGGTCCAACACCGGGGAGCTGTTTTTT.

The V and J genes are TRBV7-9 and TRBJ2-3, with 7 bases matching TRBD1. Unmatched junction bases numbered 6, after V lost 5 bases and J lost 1 base. Germline V lookup: CDR1 SEHNR, CDR2 FQNEAQ (reference sequence). The CDR3 has 15 residues. As DNA, the CDR3 is TGTGCCAGCAGCCCCCGGGACAGAGGCACAGATACGCAGTATTTT. This translates into CASSPRDRGTDTQYF.

The V gene is TRBV4-1, the J gene TRBJ2-2; TRBD2 aligns across 9 bases. V was clipped by 1 base and J by 4 bases; unmatched bases: 4. The CDR3 consists of 16 residues. Germline loops: CDR1 MGHRA, CDR2 YSYEKL. In nucleotides, the CDR3 is TGCGCCAGCAGCCAAGTAGCGGGAGTGAGCACCGGGGAGCTGTTTTTT. It specifies CASSQVAGVSTGELFF.

The chain combines TRBV2 with TRBJ2-1, with a tentative D call TRBD1 (5 bases). Germline V gene sequence: CDR1 SNHLY, CDR2 FYNNEI. The length of the CDR3 is 14 residues. The V end was cut by 4 bases, the J end by 6 bases, with 13 bases between. The CDR3 DNA follows: TGTGCCAGCAGTGGCGCGACAGCAAGCAATGAGCAGTTCTTC. Translation: CASSGATASNEQFF.

The chain uses TRBV27 and TRBJ1-2; 7 bases map to TRBD1. CDR3 length: 15 amino acids. Germline CDR1 and CDR2: MNHEY and SMNVEV (reference sequence). J was trimmed by 6 bases and V by 5 bases; bases with no gene match: 12. The CDR3 protein is CASSTGTALSHGYTF. The DNA of the CDR3 is TGTGCCAGCAGTACCGGGACAGCCCTTAGCCATGGCTACACCTTC.

This sequence joins TRBV5-4 and TRBJ2-2; a weak D match, TRBD1 (5 bases). The CDR3 runs 15 residues. Germline V lookup: CDR1 SGHNT, CDR2 YYREEE (reference sequence). V lost 1 base and J 0 bases, leaving 7 bases between the germline ends. The CDR3 is CASSLLTANTGELFF. CDR3 nucleotides: TGTGCCAGCAGCTTGTTGACAGCGAACACCGGGGAGCTGTTTTTT.

This rearrangement joins TRBV27 to TRBJ1-6; the D is unclear. This CDR3 contains 17 residues. The V gene lost 5 bases and the J gene lost 1 base, with 15 bases spanning the gap. The germline V gene encodes CDR1 MNHEY and CDR2 SMNVEV (reference sequence). DNA of the CDR3: TGTGCCAGCAGTCCCCGGGATCAGGCTTCCTATAATTCACCCCTCCACTTT. The encoded protein is CASSPRDQASYNSPLHF.

The chain couples TRBV7-2 to TRBJ2-7; D is perhaps TRBD2 (6 bases). The CDR3 runs to 16 residues. Trimming pared 4 bases from V and 6 bases from J, leaving 22 bases between. Looked up from germline, CDR1 is SGHTA and CDR2 is FQGNSA. The CDR3 coding sequence is TGTGCCAGCAGCTCAATCGGAGGGACCCTTGAATCCGAGCAGTACTTC. Its protein is CASSSIGGTLESEQYF.

This chain uses TRBV5-8 with TRBJ1-2; 7 bases map to TRBD1. This CDR3 has 15 amino acids. Trimming removed 0 bases from V and 3 bases from J; junction bases left unmatched: 5. Germline-derived CDR1 and CDR2 are SGHTS and YDEGEE. The CDR3 spells CASSLGQQGDYGYTF. CDR3 sequence (DNA): TGTGCCAGCAGCTTGGGCCAGCAGGGGGACTATGGCTACACCTTC.

The genes are TRBV6-5 and TRBJ2-1; D might be TRBD2 (5 bases). CDR1 and CDR2 (germline): MNHEY, SVGAGI. Trimming took 6 bases from V and 3 from J, leaving 9 bases between them. CDR3 length: 13 amino acids. CDR3 sequence: CASSRGFYNEQFF. In DNA form, the CDR3 reads TGTGCCAGCAGCCGGGGATTCTACAATGAGCAGTTCTTC.

The CDR3 coding sequence is TGTGCCAGCAGTTTAGAGCAGGGTAACACAGATACGCAGTATTTT. Translating gives CASSLEQGNTDTQYF. This rearrangement joins TRBV28 to TRBJ2-3; possible D gene TRBD1, 5 bases. With 2 bases removed from V and 2 bases from J, the gap between germline ends came to 11 bases. The CDR3 sequence is 15 residues long. Germline CDR1 is MDHEN and CDR2 is SYDVKM.

Notes on this clone: At one boundary the junction diverges from the germline segment, which might be a read error. This chain links TRBV4-3 with TRBJ1-2; the D gene is possibly TRBD1 (5 bases). Per germline, CDR1 LGHNA and CDR2 YSLEER. The CDR3 sequence is 16 residues long. CDR3 loop: CASSHIRGTETYGHTF. Written as DNA, the CDR3 is TGCGCCAGCAGCCATATAAGGGGAACCGAGACCTATGGCCACACCTTC.

The chain couples TRBV2 to TRBJ1-5; TRBD1 matches at 7 bases. The CDR3 is 14 amino acids. The V gene end was trimmed by 6 bases and the J gene end by 4 bases; junction bases not matched to a gene: 6. Germline V gene lookup returns CDR1 SNHLY and CDR2 FYNNEI. CDR3 nucleotides: TGTGCCAGCAGACCCGGGACAGCTAATCAGCCCCAGCATTTT. Its protein product is CASRPGTANQPQHF.

The chain couples TRBV29-1 to TRBJ1-5; 9 nucleotides agree with TRBD1. CDR3 size: 13 residues. Germline CDR1 and CDR2: SQVTM and ANQGSEA. J lost 6 bases, V lost 5 bases, and 5 bases had no gene match. CDR3 protein: CSVWDREGQPQHF. CDR3 in DNA: TGCAGCGTTTGGGACAGGGAAGGTCAGCCCCAGCATTTT.

The chain recombines TRBV7-8 with TRBJ1-4; possibly TRBD1 for D (6 bases). Trimming stripped 1 base from V and 7 bases from J, with 16 bases between. CDR1 is SGHVS and CDR2 is FQNEAQ in the germline V gene. The CDR3 is made up of 16 amino acids. CDR3 residues: CASSLVNRGAAEKLFF. The DNA of the CDR3 is TGTGCCAGCAGCTTAGTCAACCGGGGGGCGGCTGAAAAACTGTTTTTT.

The chain uses TRBV7-9 and TRBJ1-4; D is undetermined. This CDR3 is built from 12 residues. The V and J ends lost 4 bases and 8 bases respectively, with 8 bases between them. From germline, CDR1 is SEHNR and CDR2 FQNEAQ (reference sequence). The chain's CDR3 is CASSSGGEKLFF. The CDR3 bases are TGTGCCAGCAGCTCTGGAGGGGAAAAACTGTTTTTT.

The V call is TRBV6-1, the J call TRBJ2-3; a possible D gene is TRBD1 (5 bases). Per germline, CDR1 MNHNS and CDR2 SASEGT. Between the trimmed V and J ends, which lost 4 bases and 3 bases, there was a span of 14 bases. The CDR3 contains 15 residues. The CDR3, as DNA: TGTGCCAGCAGTGTGACAGATCTAGGGACAGATACGCAGTATTTT. Translating gives CASSVTDLGTDTQYF.

The J gene is TRBJ2-1, the V gene TRBV4-1; tentative D call: TRBD2 (6 bases). The V gene's germline CDR1 is MGHRA and CDR2 YSYEKL. The V and J ends lost 6 bases and 4 bases respectively, with 13 bases between them. The CDR3 sequence is 14 residues long. CDR3 protein: CASRGGGEYNEQFF. CDR3 in DNA: TGCGCCAGCAGAGGCGGAGGGGAATACAATGAGCAGTTCTTC.

This chain uses TRBV4-2 with TRBJ2-6; 7 bases are shared with TRBD1. CDR3 length equals 20 residues. The J segment lost 0 bases and the V segment lost 3 bases, leaving 14 bases of the junction unmatched. CDR1 is LGHNA and CDR2 is YNFKEQ in the germline V gene. The CDR3 region has the DNA TGTGCCAGCAGCCAGAGTCCAACCGGGACAGTGAGCTCTGGGGCCAACGTCCTGACTTTC. This codes for CASSQSPTGTVSSGANVLTF.

The chain carries TRBV25-1 and TRBJ2-7, with 8 positions matching TRBD2. Germline V gives CDR1 MGHDK, CDR2 SYGVNS. The CDR3 runs to 14 residues. V shed 3 bases and J 6 bases; nucleotides not matched to a gene: 7. The CDR3 here is CASSDPGGLSEQYF. CDR3 in DNA: TGTGCCAGCAGTGACCCGGGAGGGCTATCCGAGCAGTACTTC.

V gene TRBV5-1 combines with J gene TRBJ2-7; 10 nucleotides match TRBD2. The J segment lost 3 bases and the V segment lost 1 base, leaving 4 bases of the junction unmatched. This CDR3 is 15 amino acids long. CDR1 and CDR2 (germline): SGHRS, YFSETQ. The CDR3 region has the DNA TGCGCCAGCAGCTTGTTAGCGGGAGGTTTCTACGAGCAGTACTTC. Amino acids: CASSLLAGGFYEQYF.